One sample yielded the 7 T cell receptor beta chains listed below, sequenced in a study of T cells in Graves' hyperthyroidism and ophthalmopathy. Amplified TCR beta CDR3 regions derived from RNA transcripts. Carried out on the TCR CDR3, a first-round RT-PCR used the HTBI primer set. TCRdb re-derived calls from the multiplex PCR reads in MiXCR, one entry per CDR3 protein. The profile shows fewer than 600,000 distinct CDR3 sequences, 14% of them singletons. Sequencing used blood. Receptor source: a woman aged 40 to 50 with Graves' hyperthyroidism.

In its sample, this clonotype was seen a few times. The rearrangement uses TRBV12-3 or TRBV12-4 and TRBJ2-7, with D perhaps TRBD2 (6 bases). The CDR3 loop spans 15 amino acids. The V gene lost 0 bases and the J gene lost 2 bases, with 11 bases spanning the gap. The CDR3 region is CASSLAGGMTYEQYF. For the CDR3, the DNA is TGTGCCAGCAGTTTAGCGGGAGGTATGACCTACGAGCAGTACTTC.

This clonotype was picked up many times. The chain carries TRBV24-1 and TRBJ1-2, with TRBD1 matching over 8 bases. The ends lost 3 bases at V and 2 bases at J; junction bases unmatched: 4. This CDR3 spans 15 amino acids. Per the germline V gene, CDR1 is KGHDR and CDR2 is SFDVKD. CDR3 residues: CATSDPGGPNYGYTF. CDR3 DNA sequence: TGTGCCACCAGTGATCCAGGGGGCCCCAACTATGGCTACACCTTC.

A few counts support this clonotype. V and J are TRBV6-1 and TRBJ2-7; maybe TRBD1 (6 bases). V was cut by 0 bases and J by 7 bases, with 16 bases left in between. CDR3 size: 15 residues. Germline V lookup: CDR1 MNHNS, CDR2 SASEGT. CDR3 sequence (DNA): TGTGCCAGCAGTGAAGCTCAGGGGTTGAGGCTAGAGCAGTACTTC. It specifies CASSEAQGLRLEQYF.

This clonotype was picked up a small number of times. The chain is built from TRBV18 and TRBJ1-1; D may be TRBD1 (5 bases). The ends were cut back, 2 bases at V and 4 bases at J, with 17 bases in the middle. Germline assignment: CDR1 KGHSH and CDR2 LQKENI. CDR3 size: 16 residues. As DNA, the CDR3 is TGTGCCAGCTCACCAACAGAGTCGGGGGGAGGCACTGAAGCTTTCTTT. It is translated as CASSPTESGGGTEAFF.

The table lists this clonotype with many counts. The V call is TRBV2, the J call TRBJ2-3; a possible D gene is TRBD2 (6 bases). CDR3 size: 15 residues. The ends were cut back, 1 base at V and 3 bases at J, with 11 bases in the middle. Germline loops: CDR1 SNHLY, CDR2 FYNNEI. DNA of the CDR3: TGTGCCAGCAGTGAAGAGGCGGGACGGACAGATACGCAGTATTTT. Protein: CASSEEAGRTDTQYF.

V gene TRBV30 combines with J gene TRBJ2-5; tentative D call: TRBD2 (5 bases). Germline lookup yields CDR1 GTSNPN and CDR2 SVGIG (reference sequence). V was shortened by 5 bases and J by 1 base, with 14 bases between the two germline ends. The CDR3 has 14 amino acids. CDR3 in DNA: TGTGCCTGGGAGCGGTCCGGGGTCCAAGAGACCCAGTACTTC. It is translated as CAWERSGVQETQYF.

This clonotype was seen many times. This chain links TRBV2 with TRBJ2-3; TRBD2 might be the D (5 bases). The germline gives CDR1 SNHLY, CDR2 FYNNEI. The CDR3 contains 16 residues. V lost 9 bases and J lost 0, with 19 bases in between. The CDR3 nucleotides are TGTGCCAGTGAGCGGAGCGCCTCTTCTAGCACAGATACGCAGTATTTT. As protein: CASERSASSSTDTQYF.